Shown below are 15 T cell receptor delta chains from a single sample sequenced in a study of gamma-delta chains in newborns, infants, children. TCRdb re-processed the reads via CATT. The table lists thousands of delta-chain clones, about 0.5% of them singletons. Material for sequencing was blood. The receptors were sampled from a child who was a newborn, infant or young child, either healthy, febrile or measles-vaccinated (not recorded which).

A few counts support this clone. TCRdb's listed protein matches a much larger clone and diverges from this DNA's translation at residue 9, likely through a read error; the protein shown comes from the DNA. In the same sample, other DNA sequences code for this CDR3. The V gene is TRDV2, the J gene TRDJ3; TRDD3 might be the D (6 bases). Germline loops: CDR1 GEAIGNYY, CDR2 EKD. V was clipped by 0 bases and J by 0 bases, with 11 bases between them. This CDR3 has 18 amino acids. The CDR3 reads CACDTGYSSSWDTRQMFF. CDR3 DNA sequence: TGTGCCTGTGACACCGGATACTCTAGCTCCTGGGACACCCGACAGATGTTTTTC.

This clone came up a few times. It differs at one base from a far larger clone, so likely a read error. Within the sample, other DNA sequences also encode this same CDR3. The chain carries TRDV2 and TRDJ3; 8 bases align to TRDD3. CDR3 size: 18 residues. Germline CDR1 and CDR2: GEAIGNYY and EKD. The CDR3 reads CACDILGANSWDTRQMFF. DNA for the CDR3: TGCGCCTGTGACATACTGGGGGCTAACTCCTGGGACACCCGACAGATGTTTTTC.

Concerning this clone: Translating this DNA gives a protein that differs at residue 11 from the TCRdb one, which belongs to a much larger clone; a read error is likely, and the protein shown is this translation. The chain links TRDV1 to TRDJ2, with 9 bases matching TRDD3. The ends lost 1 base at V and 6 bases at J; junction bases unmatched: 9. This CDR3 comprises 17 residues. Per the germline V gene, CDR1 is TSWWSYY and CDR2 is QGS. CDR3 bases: TGTGCTCTTGGGGAACGGTGGATGGGGGATATGCCAGCACAACTCTTCTTT. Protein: CALGERWMGDMPAQLFF.

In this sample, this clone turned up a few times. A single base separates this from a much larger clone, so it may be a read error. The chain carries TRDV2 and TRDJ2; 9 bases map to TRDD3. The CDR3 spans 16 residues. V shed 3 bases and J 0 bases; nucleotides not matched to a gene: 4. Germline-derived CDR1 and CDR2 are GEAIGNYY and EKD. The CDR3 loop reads CACDVLGEALTAQLFF. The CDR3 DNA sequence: TGTGCCTGTGACGTACTGGGGGAAGCTTTGACAGCACAACTCTTCTTT.

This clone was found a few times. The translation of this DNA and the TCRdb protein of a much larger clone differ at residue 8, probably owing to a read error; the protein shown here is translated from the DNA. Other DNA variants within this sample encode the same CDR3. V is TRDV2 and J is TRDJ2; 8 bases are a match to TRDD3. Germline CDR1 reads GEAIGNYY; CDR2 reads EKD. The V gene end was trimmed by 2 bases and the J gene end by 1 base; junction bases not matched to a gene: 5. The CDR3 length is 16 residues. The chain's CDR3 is CACDILGANLTAQLFF. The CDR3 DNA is TGTGCCTGTGACATACTGGGGGCTAATTTGACAGCACAACTCTTCTTT.

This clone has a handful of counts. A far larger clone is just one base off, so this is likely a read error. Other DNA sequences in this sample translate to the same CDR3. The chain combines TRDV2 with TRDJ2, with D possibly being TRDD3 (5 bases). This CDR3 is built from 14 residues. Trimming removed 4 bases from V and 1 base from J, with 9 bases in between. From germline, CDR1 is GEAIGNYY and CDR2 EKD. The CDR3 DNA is TGTGCCTGTGATACCGGGATTTTGACAGCACAACTCTTCTTT. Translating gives CACDTGILTAQLFF.

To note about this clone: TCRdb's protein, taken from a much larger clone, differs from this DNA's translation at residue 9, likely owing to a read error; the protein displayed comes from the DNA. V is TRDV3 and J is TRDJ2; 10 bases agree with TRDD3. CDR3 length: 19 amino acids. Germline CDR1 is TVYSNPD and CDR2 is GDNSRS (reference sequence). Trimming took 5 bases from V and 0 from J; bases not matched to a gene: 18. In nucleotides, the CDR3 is TGTGCCCTTAAGCGGTACTGGGGGATGCGCGGAGCTTTGACAGCACAACTCTTCTTT. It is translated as CALKRYWGMRGALTAQLFF.

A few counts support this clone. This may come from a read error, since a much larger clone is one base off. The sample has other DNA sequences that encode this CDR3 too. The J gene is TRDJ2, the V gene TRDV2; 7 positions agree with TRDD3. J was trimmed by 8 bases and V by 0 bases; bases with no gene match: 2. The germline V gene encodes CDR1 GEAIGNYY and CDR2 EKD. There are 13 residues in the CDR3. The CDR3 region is CACDTWGTAQLFF. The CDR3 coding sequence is TGTGCCTGTGACACCTGGGGGACGGCACAACTCTTCTTT.

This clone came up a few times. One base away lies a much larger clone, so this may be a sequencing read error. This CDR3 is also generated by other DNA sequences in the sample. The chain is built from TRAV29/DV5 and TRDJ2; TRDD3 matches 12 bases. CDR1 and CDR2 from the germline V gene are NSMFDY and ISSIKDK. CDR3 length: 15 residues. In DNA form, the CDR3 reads TGTGCAGCAAGTACTGGGGGATACTTGACAGCGCAACTCTTCTTT. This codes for CAASTGGYLTAQLFF.

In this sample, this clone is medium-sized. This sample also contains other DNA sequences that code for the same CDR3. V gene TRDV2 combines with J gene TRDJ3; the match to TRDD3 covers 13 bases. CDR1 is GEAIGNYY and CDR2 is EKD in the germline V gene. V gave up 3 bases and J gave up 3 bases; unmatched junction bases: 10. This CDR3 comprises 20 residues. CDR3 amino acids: CACDAVLGDTLVWDTRQMFF. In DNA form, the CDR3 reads TGTGCCTGTGACGCTGTACTGGGGGATACGCTCGTCTGGGACACCCGACAGATGTTTTTC.

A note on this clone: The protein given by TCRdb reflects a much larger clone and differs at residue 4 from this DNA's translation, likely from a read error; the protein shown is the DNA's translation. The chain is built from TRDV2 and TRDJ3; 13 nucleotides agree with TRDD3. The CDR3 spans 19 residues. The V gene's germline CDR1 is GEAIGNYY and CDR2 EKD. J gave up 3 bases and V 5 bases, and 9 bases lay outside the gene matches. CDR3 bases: TGTGCCTGTGCCCCACTGGGGGATACGCGCGACTGGGACACCCGACAGATGTTTTTC. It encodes CACAPLGDTRDWDTRQMFF.

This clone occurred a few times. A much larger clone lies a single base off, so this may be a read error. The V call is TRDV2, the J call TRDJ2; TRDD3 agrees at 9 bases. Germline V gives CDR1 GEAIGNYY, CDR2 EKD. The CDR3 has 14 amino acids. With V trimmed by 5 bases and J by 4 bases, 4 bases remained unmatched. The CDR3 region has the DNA TGTGCCTGTGGCATACTGGGGGAGACAGCACAACTCTTCTTT. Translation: CACGILGETAQLFF.

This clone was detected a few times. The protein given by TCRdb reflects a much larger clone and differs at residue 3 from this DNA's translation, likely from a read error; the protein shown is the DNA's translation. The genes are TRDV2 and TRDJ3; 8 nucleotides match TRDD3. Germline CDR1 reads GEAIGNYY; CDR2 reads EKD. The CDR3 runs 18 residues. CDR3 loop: CAYDTVWGSSWDTRQMFF. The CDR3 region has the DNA TGTGCCTATGACACCGTCTGGGGGAGCTCCTGGGACACCCGACAGATGTTTTTC.

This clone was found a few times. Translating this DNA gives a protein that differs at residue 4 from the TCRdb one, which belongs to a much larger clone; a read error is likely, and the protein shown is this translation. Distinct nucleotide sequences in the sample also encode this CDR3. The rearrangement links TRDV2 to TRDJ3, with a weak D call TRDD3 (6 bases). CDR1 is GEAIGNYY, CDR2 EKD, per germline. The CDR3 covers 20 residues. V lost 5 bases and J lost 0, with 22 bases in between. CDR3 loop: CACGSVHLGTYSWDTRQMFF. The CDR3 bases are TGTGCCTGTGGCTCCGTGCATCTGGGGACGTACTCCTGGGACACCCGACAGATGTTTTTC.

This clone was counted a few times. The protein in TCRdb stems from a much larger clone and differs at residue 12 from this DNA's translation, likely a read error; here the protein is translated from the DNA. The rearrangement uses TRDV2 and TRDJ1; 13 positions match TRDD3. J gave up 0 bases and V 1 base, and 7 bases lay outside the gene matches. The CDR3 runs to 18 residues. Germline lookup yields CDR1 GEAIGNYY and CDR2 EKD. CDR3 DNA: TGTGCCTGTGACACGGTACTGGGGGATACGCACCACACCGATAAACTCATCTTT. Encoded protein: CACDTVLGDTHHTDKLIF.